The source of this T cell receptor (beta chain) is a study of T cells in Graves' hyperthyroidism and ophthalmopathy. Germline CDR1 and CDR2: MNHEY and SMNVEV (reference sequence). V shed 6 bases, J shed 13 bases, and the junction held 18 bases outside the gene matches. This CDR3 comprises 16 residues. From RNA transcripts, TCR beta CDR3 regions were amplified. RT-PCR in the first round (using the HTBI primer set) targeted the TCR CDR3. Each CDR3 protein is one row after TCRdb ran MiXCR on the multiplex PCR reads. The data hold about 560,000 distinct CDR3 sequences, with roughly 15% observed a single time. This clonotype came up a few times.

The chain links TRBV27 to TRBJ1-6, with 7 nucleotides matching TRBD1. Sequenced: blood. This clonotype originated in a middle-aged woman with Graves' hyperthyroidism. DNA of the CDR3: TGTGCCAGCAGCAACAGGACAGGCCTCTATCTGGGGCCCCTCCACTTT. Its protein is CASSNRTGLYLGPLHF.